This T cell receptor (beta chain) was sequenced in a study of T cells after somatic rescue of genetic block. Libraries were prepared by immunoSEQ multiplex PCR; TCRdb keeps only in-frame clonotypes and omits some of them. The table records 12,000 to 15,000 clones, just over 70% of them present only once. Germline V CDR1 and CDR2: SGHRS, YFSETQ. CDR3 length equals 15 residues. V lost 3 bases, J lost 0 bases, and 7 bases lay in between. The chain combines TRBV5-1 with TRBJ2-6; D might be TRBD1 or TRBD2, each matching 5 bases. This clonotype originated in a boy aged 5 to 17. Sequences were obtained from peripheral blood mononuclear cells (PBMCs). Here the CDR3 DNA reads TGCGCCAGCAGCTGGGACGGCTCTGGGGCCAACGTCCTGACTTTC. Its protein product is CASSWDGSGANVLTF.